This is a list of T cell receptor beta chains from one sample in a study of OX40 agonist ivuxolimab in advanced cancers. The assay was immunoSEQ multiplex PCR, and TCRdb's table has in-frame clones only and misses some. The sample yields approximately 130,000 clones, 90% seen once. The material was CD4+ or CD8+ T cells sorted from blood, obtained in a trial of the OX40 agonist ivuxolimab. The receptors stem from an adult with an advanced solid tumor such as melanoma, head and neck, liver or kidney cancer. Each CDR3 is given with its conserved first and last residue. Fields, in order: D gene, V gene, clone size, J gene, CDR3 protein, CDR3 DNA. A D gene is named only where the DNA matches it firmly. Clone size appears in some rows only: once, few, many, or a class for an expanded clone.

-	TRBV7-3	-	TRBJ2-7	CASSLGQGHNEQYF	TGTGCCAGCAGCTTAGGGCAGGGGCATAACGAGCAGTACTTC
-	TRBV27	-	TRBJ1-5	CASSRGWGGQPQHF	TGTGCCAGCAGTAGGGGCTGGGGCGGTCAGCCCCAGCATTTT
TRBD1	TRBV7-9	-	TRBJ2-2	CASSLKSGQGNTGELFF	TGTGCCAGCAGCTTAAAGTCGGGACAGGGGAACACCGGGGAGCTGTTTTTT
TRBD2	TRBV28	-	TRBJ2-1	CASSLLAGGLNEQFF	TGTGCCAGCAGTTTATTAGCGGGAGGGTTAAATGAGCAGTTCTTC
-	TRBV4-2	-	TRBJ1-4	CASSQEAFMSTTNEKLFF	TGTGCCAGCAGCCAAGAGGCTTTCATGTCCACAACTAATGAAAAACTGTTTTTT
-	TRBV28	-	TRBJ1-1	CASTLGMNTEAFF	TGTGCCAGCACTCTAGGGATGAACACTGAAGCTTTCTTT
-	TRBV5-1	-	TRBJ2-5	CASSLNTGRGETQYF	TGCGCCAGCAGCTTAAACACAGGGAGGGGAGAGACCCAGTACTTC
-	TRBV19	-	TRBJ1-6	CASSNRADSPLHF	TGTGCCAGTAGTAACCGGGCCGATTCACCCCTCCACTTT
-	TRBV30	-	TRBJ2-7	CAWTPTAYEQYF	TGTGCCTGGACCCCGACAGCCTACGAGCAGTACTTC
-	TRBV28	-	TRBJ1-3	CASSRGGNRGSTIYF	TGTGCCAGCAGCCGCGGGGGGAACAGAGGGTCGACCATATATTTT
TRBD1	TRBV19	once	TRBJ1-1	CASKVDRTYTEAFF	TGTGCCAGTAAGGTGGACAGGACATACACTGAAGCTTTCTTT
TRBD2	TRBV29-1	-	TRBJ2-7	CSVEGTSGHEQYF	TGCAGCGTTGAAGGGACTAGCGGCCACGAGCAGTACTTC
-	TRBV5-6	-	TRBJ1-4	CASIRRQGERGEKLFF	TGTGCCAGCATACGTCGGCAGGGCGAAAGAGGAGAAAAACTGTTTTTT
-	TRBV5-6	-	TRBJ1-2	CASSLVGDGYTF	TGTGCCAGCAGCTTGGTTGGGGACGGCTACACCTTC
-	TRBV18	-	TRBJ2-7	CASSPPWQLYEQYF	TGTGCCAGCTCACCACCGTGGCAGCTCTACGAGCAGTACTTC
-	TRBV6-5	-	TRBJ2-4	CASKGSYNIQYF	TGTGCCAGCAAGGGTTCTTATAACATTCAGTACTTC
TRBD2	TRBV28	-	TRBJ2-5	CASSLLDEGGPVETQYF	TGTGCCAGCAGTTTACTTGATGAGGGAGGGCCAGTTGAGACCCAGTACTTC
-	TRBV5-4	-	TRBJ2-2	CASSLDTGELFF	TGTGCCAGCAGCCTGGACACCGGGGAGCTGTTTTTT
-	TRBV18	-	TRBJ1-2	CASSPQGDDGYTF	TGTGCCAGCTCACCACAGGGGGATGATGGCTACACCTTC
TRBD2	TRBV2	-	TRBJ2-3	CASCIGGSGVADTQYF	TGTGCCAGCTGTATAGGAGGGAGCGGGGTTGCGGATACGCAGTATTTT
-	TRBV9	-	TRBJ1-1	CASSVEDRRTEAFF	TGTGCCAGCAGCGTAGAGGATCGGCGAACTGAAGCTTTCTTT
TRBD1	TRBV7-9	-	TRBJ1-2	CASSAFWDRGWYGYTF	TGTGCCAGCAGCGCCTTTTGGGACAGGGGGTGGTATGGCTACACCTTC
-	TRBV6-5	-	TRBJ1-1	CASSYPTAGNTEAFF	TGTGCCAGCAGTTACCCCACGGCCGGGAACACTGAAGCTTTCTTT
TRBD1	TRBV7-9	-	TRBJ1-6	CASSLGQGALHF	TGTGCCAGCAGCCTGGGACAGGGGGCCCTCCACTTT
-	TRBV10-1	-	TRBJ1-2	CASSDGTRGYTF	TGCGCCAGCAGTGATGGGACGCGAGGCTACACCTTC
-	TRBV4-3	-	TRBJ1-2	CASSQDSRAFYYYGYTF	TGCGCCAGCAGCCAAGACTCCAGGGCTTTCTATTACTATGGCTACACCTTC
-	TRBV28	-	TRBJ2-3	CASTMSTDTQYF	TGTGCCAGCACCATGAGCACAGATACGCAGTATTTT
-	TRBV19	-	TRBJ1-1	CASSIPGGRITEAFF	TGTGCCAGTAGTATCCCGGGGGGTCGGATCACTGAAGCTTTCTTT
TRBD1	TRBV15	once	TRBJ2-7	CATSRDRYEQYF	TGTGCCACCAGCCGGGACAGATACGAGCAGTACTTC
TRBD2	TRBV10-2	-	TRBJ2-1	CASIPTSGLRDGDEQFF	TGCGCCAGCATCCCGACTAGCGGGCTACGGGACGGCGATGAGCAGTTCTTC
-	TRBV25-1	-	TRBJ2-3	CASNGNTGDTQYF	TGTGCCAGCAATGGTAACACGGGGGATACGCAGTATTTT
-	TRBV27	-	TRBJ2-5	CASSLGGGAGEETQYF	TGTGCCAGCAGTTTAGGGGGGGGTGCAGGGGAGGAGACCCAGTACTTC
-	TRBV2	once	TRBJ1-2	CASSGGANYGYTF	TGTGCCAGCAGTGGAGGAGCTAACTATGGCTACACCTTC
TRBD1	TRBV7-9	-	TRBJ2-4	CASSTGQGASYF	TGTGCCAGCAGCACTGGACAGGGCGCCTCTTACTTC
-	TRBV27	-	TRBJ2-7	CASSGRLDEQYF	TGTGCCAGCAGTGGGCGGCTTGACGAGCAGTACTTC
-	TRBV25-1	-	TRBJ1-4	CATSSLSSNEKLFF	TGTGCCACCTCGAGCCTATCAAGTAATGAAAAACTGTTTTTT
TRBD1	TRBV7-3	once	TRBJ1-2	CASSLRPGGNYGYTF	TGTGCCAGCAGCTTAAGGCCAGGGGGAAACTATGGCTACACCTTC
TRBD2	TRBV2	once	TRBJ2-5	CASSKLAGATNQETQYF	TGTGCCAGCAGTAAACTAGCGGGAGCGACGAACCAAGAGACCCAGTACTTC
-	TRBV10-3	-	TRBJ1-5	CASMRDIDQPQHF	TGTGCCTCAATGCGGGACATTGATCAGCCCCAGCATTTT
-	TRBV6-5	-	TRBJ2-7	CASSYSSGEQYF	TGTGCCAGCAGTTACTCGTCCGGCGAGCAGTACTTC